A selection of T cell receptor beta chains follows, all from one sample in a study of blood T cell repertoires in COVID-19. This table comes from immunoSEQ multiplex PCR, and its TCRdb copy is limited to in-frame clones, with some not included. The table includes tens of thousands of clones, almost 85% detected once. Specimen: peripheral blood. These receptors were taken from a man in his fifties with acute or convalescent COVID-19. Both conserved end residues are part of each CDR3. The D gene is left open where the match is weak. Clone size is shown for a subset of rows, as once, few, many or a class of expanded clone.

J: TRBJ1-4; V: TRBV2; size: .; D: TRBD1; DNA: TGTGCCAGCACGGACAGGGGCAATGAAAAACTGTTTTTT; CDR3: CASTDRGNEKLFF
J: TRBJ1-4; V: TRBV7-8; size: .; D: TRBD1; DNA: TGTGCCAGCAGCTTAAGGGGACAGGTTGAAAAACTGTTTTTT; CDR3: CASSLRGQVEKLFF
J: TRBJ1-2; V: TRBV9; size: .; D: TRBD1; DNA: TGTGCCAGTAGTACAGGGGTTGGGGGCTATGGCTACACCTTC; CDR3: CASSTGVGGYGYTF
J: TRBJ1-1; V: TRBV28; size: once; D: .; DNA: TGTGCCAGCAGTTCAACTCTCAAGGGGGGGGGAGCTTTCTTT; CDR3: CASSSTLKGGGAFF
J: TRBJ1-1; V: TRBV3-1/TRBV3-2; size: .; D: .; DNA: TGTGCCAGCAGCCGTTGGCTTCAAGAAGCTTTCTTT; CDR3: CASSRWLQEAFF
J: TRBJ2-5; V: TRBV7-2; size: .; D: .; DNA: TGTGCCAGCAGCGCCAGAGGGGAGACCCAGTACTTC; CDR3: CASSARGETQYF
J: TRBJ2-7; V: TRBV6-5; size: .; D: TRBD1; DNA: TGTGCCAGCAGTAGGGGGACAGGGACCTACGAGCAGTACTTC; CDR3: CASSRGTGTYEQYF
J: TRBJ1-1; V: TRBV6-5; size: .; D: .; DNA: TGTGCCAGCAGTTACTCGACATCCACTGAAGCTTTCTTT; CDR3: CASSYSTSTEAFF
J: TRBJ1-4; V: TRBV27; size: .; D: TRBD1; DNA: TGTGCCAGCAGTGATACAGGGGGTAGGGGTGAAAAACTGTTTTTT; CDR3: CASSDTGGRGEKLFF
J: TRBJ2-5; V: TRBV7-2; size: once; D: TRBD1; DNA: TGTGCCAGCAGCCCAAACTCGGACAGGGTCGGGACCCAGTACTTC; CDR3: CASSPNSDRVGTQYF
J: TRBJ1-1; V: TRBV25-1; size: .; D: .; DNA: TGTGCCAGCAGTGAACGCAACCCCGGGACTACTGAAGCTTTCTTT; CDR3: CASSERNPGTTEAFF
J: TRBJ2-7; V: TRBV4-3; size: .; D: TRBD1; DNA: TGCGCCAGCAGCCAAGATGGGACAGGACCCTCCTACGAGCAGTACTTC; CDR3: CASSQDGTGPSYEQYF
J: TRBJ2-3; V: TRBV4-3; size: .; D: .; DNA: TGCGCCAGCAGCCAAGACTTTGAGGGAACTAGCACATATACGCAGTATTTT; CDR3: CASSQDFEGTSTYTQYF
J: TRBJ2-2; V: TRBV9; size: few; D: TRBD1; DNA: TGTGCCAGCAGACCAACCGGTCGACAGGGAGACACCGGGGAGCTGTTTTTT; CDR3: CASRPTGRQGDTGELFF
J: TRBJ2-1; V: TRBV24-1; size: .; D: TRBD2; DNA: TGTGCCACCAGTGATTGGGGGGGAGTGGGTGATGAGCAGTTCTTC; CDR3: CATSDWGGVGDEQFF
J: TRBJ1-5; V: TRBV30; size: once; D: .; DNA: TGTGCCTGGGGCACTGAATCCGGAGGGAATCAGCCCCAGCATTTT; CDR3: CAWGTESGGNQPQHF